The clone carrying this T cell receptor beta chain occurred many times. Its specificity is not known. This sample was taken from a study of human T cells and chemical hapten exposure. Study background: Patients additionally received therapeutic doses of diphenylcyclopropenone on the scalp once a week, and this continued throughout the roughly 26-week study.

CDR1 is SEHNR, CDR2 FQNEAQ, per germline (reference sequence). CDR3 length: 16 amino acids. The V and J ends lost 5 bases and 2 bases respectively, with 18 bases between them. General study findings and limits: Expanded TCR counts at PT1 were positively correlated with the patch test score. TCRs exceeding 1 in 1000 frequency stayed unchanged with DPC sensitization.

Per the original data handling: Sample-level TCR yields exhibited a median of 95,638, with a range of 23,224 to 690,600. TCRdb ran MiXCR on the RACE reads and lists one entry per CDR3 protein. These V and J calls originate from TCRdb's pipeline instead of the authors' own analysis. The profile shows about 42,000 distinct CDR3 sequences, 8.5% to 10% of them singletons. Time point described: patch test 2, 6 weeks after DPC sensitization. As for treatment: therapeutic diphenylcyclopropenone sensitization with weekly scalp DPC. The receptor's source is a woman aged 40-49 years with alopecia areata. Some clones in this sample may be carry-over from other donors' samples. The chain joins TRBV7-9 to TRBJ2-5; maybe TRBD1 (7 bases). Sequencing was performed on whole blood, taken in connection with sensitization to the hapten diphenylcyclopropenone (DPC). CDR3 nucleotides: TGTGCCAGCAGCGAGTACAGGGGACTCAGTCAAGAGACCCAGTACTTC. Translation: CASSEYRGLSQETQYF. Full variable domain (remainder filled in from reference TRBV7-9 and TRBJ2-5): DTGVSQNPRHKITKRGQNVTFRCDPISEHNRLYWYRQTLGQGPEFLTYFQNEAQLEKSRLLSDRFSAERPKGSFSTLEIQRTEQGDSAMYLCASSEYRGLSQETQYFGPGTRLLVL.